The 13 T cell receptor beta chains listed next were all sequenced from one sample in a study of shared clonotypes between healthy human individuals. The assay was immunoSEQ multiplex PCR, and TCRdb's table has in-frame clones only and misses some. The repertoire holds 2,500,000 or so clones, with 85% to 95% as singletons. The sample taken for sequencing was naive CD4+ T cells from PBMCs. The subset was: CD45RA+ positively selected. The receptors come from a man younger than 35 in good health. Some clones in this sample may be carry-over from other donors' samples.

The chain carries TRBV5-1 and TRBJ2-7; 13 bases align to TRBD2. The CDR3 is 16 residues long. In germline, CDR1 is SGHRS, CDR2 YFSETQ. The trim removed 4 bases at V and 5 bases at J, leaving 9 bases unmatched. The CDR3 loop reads CASSPRTSGSFNEQYF. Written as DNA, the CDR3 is TGCGCCAGCAGCCCCCGGACTAGCGGGAGTTTCAACGAGCAGTACTTC.

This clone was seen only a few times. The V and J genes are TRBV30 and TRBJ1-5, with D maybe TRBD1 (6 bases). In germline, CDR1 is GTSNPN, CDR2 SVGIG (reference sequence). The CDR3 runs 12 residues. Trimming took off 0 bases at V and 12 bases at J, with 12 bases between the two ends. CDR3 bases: TGTGCCTGGAGTGTATCGCAGGGGTTCCAGCATTTT. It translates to CAWSVSQGFQHF.

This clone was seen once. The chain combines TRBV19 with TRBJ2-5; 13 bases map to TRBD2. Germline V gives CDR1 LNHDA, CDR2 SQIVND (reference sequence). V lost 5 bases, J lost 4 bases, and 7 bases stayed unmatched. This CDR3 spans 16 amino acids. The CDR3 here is CASSLQGLAGRETQYF. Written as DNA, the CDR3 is TGTGCCAGTAGTCTTCAGGGACTAGCGGGACGAGAGACCCAGTACTTC.

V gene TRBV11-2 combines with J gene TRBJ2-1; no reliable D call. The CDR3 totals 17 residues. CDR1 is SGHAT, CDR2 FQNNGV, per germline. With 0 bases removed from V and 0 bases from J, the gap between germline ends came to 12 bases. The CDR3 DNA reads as TGTGCCAGCAGCTTAGATAGGTTGTTGGGCTCCTACAATGAGCAGTTCTTC. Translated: CASSLDRLLGSYNEQFF.

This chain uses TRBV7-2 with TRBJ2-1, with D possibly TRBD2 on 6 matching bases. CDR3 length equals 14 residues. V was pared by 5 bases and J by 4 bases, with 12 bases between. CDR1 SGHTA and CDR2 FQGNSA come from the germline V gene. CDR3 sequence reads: CASSNRAGYNEQFF. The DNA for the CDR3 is TGTGCCAGCAGCAACAGAGCGGGTTACAATGAGCAGTTCTTC.

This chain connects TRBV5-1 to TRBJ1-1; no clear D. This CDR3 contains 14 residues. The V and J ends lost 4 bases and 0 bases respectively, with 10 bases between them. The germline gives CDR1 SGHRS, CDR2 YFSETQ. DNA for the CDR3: TGCGCCAGCAGCCCAGACGTGTTGAACACTGAAGCTTTCTTT. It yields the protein CASSPDVLNTEAFF.

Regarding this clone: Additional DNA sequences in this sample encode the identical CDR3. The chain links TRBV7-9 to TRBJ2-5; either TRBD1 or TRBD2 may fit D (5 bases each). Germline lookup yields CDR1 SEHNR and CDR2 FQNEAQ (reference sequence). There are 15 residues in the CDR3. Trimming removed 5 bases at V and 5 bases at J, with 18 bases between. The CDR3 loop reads CASSLGTGGGETQYF. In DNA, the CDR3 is TGTGCCAGCAGCCTGGGGACGGGCGGCGGGGAGACCCAGTACTTC.

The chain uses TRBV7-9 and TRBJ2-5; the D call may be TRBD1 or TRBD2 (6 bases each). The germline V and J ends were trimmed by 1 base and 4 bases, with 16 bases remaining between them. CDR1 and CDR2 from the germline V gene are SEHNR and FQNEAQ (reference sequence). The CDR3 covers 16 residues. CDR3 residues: CASSLGGALVPETQYF. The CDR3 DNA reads TGTGCCAGCAGCTTAGGGGGGGCCCTTGTCCCAGAGACCCAGTACTTC.

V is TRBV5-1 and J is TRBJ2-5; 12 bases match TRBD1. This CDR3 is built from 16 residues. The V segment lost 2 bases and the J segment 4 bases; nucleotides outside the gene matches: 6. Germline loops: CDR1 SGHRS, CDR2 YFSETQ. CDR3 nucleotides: TGCGCCAGCAGCTTAGGGACAGGGGGCTTCGGAGAGACCCAGTACTTC. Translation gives CASSLGTGGFGETQYF.

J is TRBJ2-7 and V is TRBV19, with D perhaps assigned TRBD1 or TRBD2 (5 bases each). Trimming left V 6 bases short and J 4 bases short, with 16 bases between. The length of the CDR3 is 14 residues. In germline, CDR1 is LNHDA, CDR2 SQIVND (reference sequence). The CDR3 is CASRHPGRSYEQYF. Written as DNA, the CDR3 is TGTGCCAGTAGACACCCGGGACGGAGTTACGAGCAGTACTTC.

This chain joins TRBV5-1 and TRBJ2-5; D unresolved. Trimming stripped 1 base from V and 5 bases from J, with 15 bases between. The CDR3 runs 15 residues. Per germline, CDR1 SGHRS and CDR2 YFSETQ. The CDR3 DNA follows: TGCGCCAGCAGCTTGTTCTCCGCGGTTCAGGAGACCCAGTACTTC. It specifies CASSLFSAVQETQYF.

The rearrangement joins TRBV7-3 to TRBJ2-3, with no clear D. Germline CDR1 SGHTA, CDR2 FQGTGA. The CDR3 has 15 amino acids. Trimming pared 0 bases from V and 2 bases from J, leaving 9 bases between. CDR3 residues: CASSLTGRFTDTQYF. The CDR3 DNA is TGTGCCAGCAGCTTAACCGGGCGGTTCACAGATACGCAGTATTTT. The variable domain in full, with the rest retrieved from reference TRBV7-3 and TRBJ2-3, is GAGVSQTPSNKVTEKGKYVELRCDPISGHTALYWYRQSLGQGPEFLIYFQGTGAADDSGLPNDRFFAVRPEGSVSTLKIQRTERGDSAVYLCASSLTGRFTDTQYFGPGTRLTVL.

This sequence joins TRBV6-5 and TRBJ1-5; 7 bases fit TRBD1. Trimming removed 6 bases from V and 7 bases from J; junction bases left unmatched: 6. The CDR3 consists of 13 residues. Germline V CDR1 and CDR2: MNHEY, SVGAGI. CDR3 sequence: CASRTDRTQPQHF. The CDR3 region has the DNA TGTGCCAGCAGAACGGACAGGACGCAGCCCCAGCATTTT.